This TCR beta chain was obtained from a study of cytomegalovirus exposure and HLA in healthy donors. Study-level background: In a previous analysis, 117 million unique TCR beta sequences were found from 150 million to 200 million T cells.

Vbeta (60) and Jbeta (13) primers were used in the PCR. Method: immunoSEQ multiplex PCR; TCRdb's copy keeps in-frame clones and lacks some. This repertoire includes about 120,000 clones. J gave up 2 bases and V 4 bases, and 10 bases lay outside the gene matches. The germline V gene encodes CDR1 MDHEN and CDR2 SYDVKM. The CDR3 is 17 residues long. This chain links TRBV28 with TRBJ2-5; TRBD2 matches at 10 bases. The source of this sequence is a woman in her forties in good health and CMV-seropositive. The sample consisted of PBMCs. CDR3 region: CASSWGLASILQETQYF. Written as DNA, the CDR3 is TGTGCCAGCAGTTGGGGACTAGCGAGTATCCTACAAGAGACCCAGTACTTC.